A selection of T cell receptor beta chains follows, all from one sample in a study of Ad26.COV2.S vaccination and SARS-CoV-2 variants. Libraries were prepared by immunoSEQ multiplex PCR; TCRdb keeps only in-frame clonotypes and omits some of them. The profile shows roughly 460,000 clones, 80% to 90% of them singletons. The sequencing used peripheral blood, collected in a trial of Ad26.COV2.S vaccine versus placebo. These TCRs come from a person aged 18-65 years who received the Ad26.COV2.S COVID-19 vaccine or a placebo. CDR3s include the opening cysteine and the closing phenylalanine or tryptophan. Each record gives: clone size, D gene, J gene, V gene, CDR3 DNA, CDR3 protein. A D gene is named only where the DNA matches it firmly. Size values are once, few and many counts, or a class for expanded clones, and some rows have none.

once | - | TRBJ2-5 | TRBV29-1 | TGCAGCGTTGACGGTCTACAGGAGGATTATCAAGAGACCCAGTACTTC | CSVDGLQEDYQETQYF
- | - | TRBJ2-1 | TRBV3-1/TRBV3-2 | TGTGCCAGCAGCCAAGTGGCGGGTAGTGGGTACAATGAGCAGTTCTTC | CASSQVAGSGYNEQFF
- | TRBD1 | TRBJ1-2 | TRBV6-1 | TGTGCCAGCAGTGAGAGACAGGGCTATGGCTACACCTTC | CASSERQGYGYTF
once | - | TRBJ1-2 | TRBV2 | TGTGCCAGCAGCCCTGCTAAGGGGGAGACCTTC | CASSPAKGETF
- | - | TRBJ1-1 | TRBV4-2 | TGTGCCAGCAGCCGACGACAGCCTACTGAAGCTTTCTTT | CASSRRQPTEAFF
- | TRBD2 | TRBJ2-1 | TRBV27 | TGTGCCAGCAGTCCAACCCCGAGCGGGGCAGACAATGAGCAGTTCTTC | CASSPTPSGADNEQFF
- | TRBD2 | TRBJ2-3 | TRBV5-8 | TGTGCCAGCAGCCAGCTAGCGGGAGTGGGCACAGATACGCAGTATTTT | CASSQLAGVGTDTQYF
- | - | TRBJ1-2 | TRBV5-1 | TGCGCCAGCAGCTTGGAGGGGGGGCCCTTGGGTGGCTACACCTTC | CASSLEGGPLGGYTF
few | - | TRBJ2-5 | TRBV7-6 | TGTGCCAGCAGCTTAGTCGGTGGAGGAGAGACCCAGTACTTC | CASSLVGGGETQYF
- | TRBD2 | TRBJ2-1 | TRBV9 | TGTGCCAGCAGCAGATCGGGACTAGCCAGCAATGAGCAGTTCTTC | CASSRSGLASNEQFF
- | TRBD2 | TRBJ2-1 | TRBV9 | TGTGCCAGCAGCGTAGCACTAGCGGGAGCAGGTGAGCAGTTCTTC | CASSVALAGAGEQFF
- | TRBD1 | TRBJ1-2 | TRBV10-1 | TGCGCCAGCAGTCCCGACAGGGTCCAAGGCTACACCTTC | CASSPDRVQGYTF
- | - | TRBJ1-3 | TRBV7-9 | TGTGCCAGCAGCCGGGACAACTCTGGAAACACCATATATTTT | CASSRDNSGNTIYF
- | - | TRBJ2-3 | TRBV5-5 | TGTGCCAGCAGCCTGGGTGGGGCCACGGATACGCAGTATTTT | CASSLGGATDTQYF
- | TRBD2 | TRBJ2-7 | TRBV11-2 | TGTGCCAGCAGCTTATTCACTAGCGGGATCGGCGAGCAGTACTTC | CASSLFTSGIGEQYF
- | TRBD2 | TRBJ2-7 | TRBV28 | TGTGCCAGCAGGGCCTCCTCTAGCGGGAGCTACGAGCAGTACTTC | CASRASSSGSYEQYF
- | TRBD2 | TRBJ2-5 | TRBV18 | TGTGCCAGCTCACCAAAGCGGGGAGTCCAAGAGACCCAGTACTTC | CASSPKRGVQETQYF
- | - | TRBJ2-2 | TRBV5-6 | TGTGCCAGCGGGTTAGGAAGAAACACCGGGGAGCTGTTTTTT | CASGLGRNTGELFF
- | - | TRBJ1-2 | TRBV3-1/TRBV3-2 | TGTGCCAGCAGCCGGCATGATGGCTACACCTTC | CASSRHDGYTF
- | - | TRBJ1-5 | TRBV2 | TGTGCCAGCAGCCCTGACAGTTTTAGCAATCAGCCCCAGCATTTT | CASSPDSFSNQPQHF
- | TRBD2 | TRBJ2-3 | TRBV29-1 | TGCAGCGCTCGGGTGGCGGGAGGGCCCGTGACAGATACGCAGTATTTT | CSARVAGGPVTDTQYF
- | - | TRBJ2-4 | TRBV19 | TGTGCCAGTAGTGACCGGGACAACTCGGGAAACATTCAGTACTTC | CASSDRDNSGNIQYF
- | TRBD2 | TRBJ2-3 | TRBV28 | TGTGCCAGCAGTTTCGGCGGGAGGACCACAGATACGCAGTATTTT | CASSFGGRTTDTQYF
- | - | TRBJ2-6 | TRBV2 | TGTGCCAGCAGGTACTCTGGGGCCAACGTCCTGACTTTC | CASRYSGANVLTF
- | TRBD1 | TRBJ2-7 | TRBV19 | TGTGCCAGTAGTACCGGGACAGAGACCTACGAGCAGTACTTC | CASSTGTETYEQYF
once | - | TRBJ1-6 | TRBV27 | TGTGCCAGCAGCCCGAGACGAGTCTATAATTCACCCCTCCACTTT | CASSPRRVYNSPLHF
- | - | TRBJ2-3 | TRBV5-1 | TGCGCCAGCCACGCTATCGGGGGCAGCACAGATACGCAGTATTTT | CASHAIGGSTDTQYF
few | - | TRBJ1-1 | TRBV12-3/TRBV12-4 | TGTGCCAGCGGCGGCCCGCACACTGAAGCTTTCTTT | CASGGPHTEAFF
- | - | TRBJ2-3 | TRBV10-3 | TGTGCCATCAGTGATGGGGGATTGCGCGCAGATACGCAGTATTTT | CAISDGGLRADTQYF
- | TRBD2 | TRBJ2-3 | TRBV4-1 | TGCGCCAGCAGCCAAGATTGGTCTAGCGGGTTTACTAGCACAGATACGCAGTATTTT | CASSQDWSSGFTSTDTQYF
- | - | TRBJ1-3 | TRBV2 | TGTGCCAGCATGGGCTCTGGAAACACCATATATTTT | CASMGSGNTIYF
- | - | TRBJ2-6 | TRBV3-1/TRBV3-2 | TGTGCCAGCAGCCAAGAACTCACTACCCCTGGGGCCAACGTCCTGACTTTC | CASSQELTTPGANVLTF
- | - | TRBJ2-1 | TRBV5-5 | TGTGCCAGCAGCTTGGTGCAGGCCGGGCAGTTCTTC | CASSLVQAGQFF
- | - | TRBJ2-1 | TRBV2 | TGTGCCAGCAGTGTTATAGGTGAGCAGTTCTTC | CASSVIGEQFF
- | - | TRBJ2-3 | TRBV2 | TGTGCCAGCCATAAAGATACGCAGTATTTT | CASHKDTQYF
- | TRBD2 | TRBJ2-7 | TRBV29-1 | TGCAGCGTTTCTAGCGGGGGGGCTGCCGAGCAGTACTTC | CSVSSGGAAEQYF
- | - | TRBJ1-1 | TRBV4-1 | TGCGCCAGCAGCCAAGAAGGGGCCGGGGGAAGCACTGAAGCTTTCTTT | CASSQEGAGGSTEAFF
- | - | TRBJ1-6 | TRBV4-1 | TGCGCCAGCAGCCCTTTTGACGAACCCCTCCACTTT | CASSPFDEPLHF
- | - | TRBJ2-1 | TRBV28 | TGTGCCAGCAGTTGGACTACAGGGTACTCCTACAATGAGCAGTTCTTC | CASSWTTGYSYNEQFF
- | - | TRBJ1-5 | TRBV19 | TGTGCCAGTAGCTTCGTGAGGGGCGGCAATCAGCCCCAGCATTTT | CASSFVRGGNQPQHF
- | - | TRBJ1-1 | TRBV2 | TGTGCCAGCACGGGAAGGGGCTACACTGAAGCTTTCTTT | CASTGRGYTEAFF
- | - | TRBJ2-1 | TRBV6-5 | TGTGCCAGCACGAAGACTTGGGTGGGGAATGAGCAGTTCTTC | CASTKTWVGNEQFF
- | - | TRBJ1-2 | TRBV7-6 | TGTGCCAGCAGCCCCAATTGGGGGGGAGGCTACACCTTC | CASSPNWGGGYTF